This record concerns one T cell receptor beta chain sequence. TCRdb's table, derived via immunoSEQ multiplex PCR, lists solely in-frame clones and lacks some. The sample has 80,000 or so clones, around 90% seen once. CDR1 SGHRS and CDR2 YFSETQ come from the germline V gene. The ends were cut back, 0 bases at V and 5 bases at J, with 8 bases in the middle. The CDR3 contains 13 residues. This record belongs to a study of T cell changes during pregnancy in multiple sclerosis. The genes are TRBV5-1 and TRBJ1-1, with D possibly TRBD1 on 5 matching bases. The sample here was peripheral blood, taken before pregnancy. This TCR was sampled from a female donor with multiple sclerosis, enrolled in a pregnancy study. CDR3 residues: CASSLAGRTEAFF. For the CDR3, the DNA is TGCGCCAGCAGCTTGGCAGGGAGGACTGAAGCTTTCTTT. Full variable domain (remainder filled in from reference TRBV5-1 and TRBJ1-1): KAGVTQTPRYLIKTRGQQVTLSCSPISGHRSVSWYQQTPGQGLQFLFEYFSETQRNKGNFPGRFSGRQFSNSRSEMNVSTLELGDSALYLCASSLAGRTEAFFGQGTRLTVV.